Below, 9 T cell receptor beta chains from the same sample are listed, as sequenced in a study of T cells expressing NK-cell markers. TCRdb re-analyzed the 5' RACE reads; it lists each CDR3 protein once, without DNA. The listing contains 25,000 to 35,000 distinct CDR3 sequences. Material: blood T cells: a sorted CD56 or NKG2C T cell subset, CD4+ or CD8+ T cells, or bulk PBMC T cells (not recorded which). Every receptor here comes from a woman aged 18-70 years in good health.

The chain uses TRBV12-3 or TRBV12-4 and TRBJ2-5; the D call of TRBD1 rests on TCRdb alone, since no DNA is present to check it. The CDR3 is 14 amino acids. The CDR3 protein is CASSPDRVLETQYF.

The chain links TRBV7-8 to TRBJ1-5; absent DNA, TCRdb's TRBD1 call cannot be checked. Germline CDR1 SGHVS, CDR2 FQNEAQ. The CDR3 covers 13 residues. CDR3 amino acids: CASSVARGQPQHF.

The rearrangement joins TRBV4-1 to TRBJ2-1; checking the TCRdb D call of TRBD2 is not possible without DNA. From germline, CDR1 is MGHRA and CDR2 YSYEKL. The CDR3 covers 16 residues. The CDR3 spells CASSQRGLAGEYEQFF.

This chain's CDR3 is CASSSKGGDTEAFF. V and J are TRBV13 and TRBJ1-1; absent DNA, TCRdb's TRBD1 call cannot be checked. The length of the CDR3 is 14 residues. Germline CDR1 reads PRHDT; CDR2 reads FYEKMQ (reference sequence). Together with reference TRBV13 and TRBJ1-1, the CDR3 gives the full variable domain: AAGVIQSPRHLIKEKRETATLKCYPIPRHDTVYWYQQGPGQDPQFLISFYEKMQSDKGSIPDRFSAQQFSDYHSELNMSSLELGDSALYFCASSSKGGDTEAFFGQGTRLTVV.

The CDR3 loop reads CASSYPSTSGAYNEQFF. This rearrangement joins TRBV27 to TRBJ2-1; TCRdb indicates TRBD2, and absent DNA this call remains unverified. The germline gives CDR1 MNHEY, CDR2 SMNVEV (reference sequence). The CDR3 length is 17 residues.

V gene TRBV9 combines with J gene TRBJ2-3; TCRdb's D call, TRBD1, is unchecked because there is no DNA. Looked up from germline, CDR1 is SGDLS and CDR2 is YYNGEE. The CDR3 loop spans 16 amino acids. The CDR3 region is CASSETSGAFRDTQYF.

This clonotype counts as medium-sized by frequency. The chain combines TRBV10-3 with TRBJ2-1; the D gene TCRdb calls, TRBD2, cannot be checked with no DNA. Germline-derived CDR1 and CDR2 are ENHRY and SYGVKD. CDR3 length: 17 residues. The CDR3 protein is CAISERPAAGRNNEQFF.

V usage is TRBV5-1 and J usage is TRBJ1-1; the TRBD1 assignment by TCRdb is unverifiable without DNA. Looked up from germline, CDR1 is SGHRS and CDR2 is YFSETQ. The CDR3 length is 15 residues. CDR3 sequence reads: CASSGGDRARTEAFF.

The chain couples TRBV4-2 to TRBJ1-2; TCRdb indicates TRBD1, and absent DNA this call remains unverified. The CDR3 contains 14 residues. Germline V gives CDR1 LGHNA, CDR2 YNFKEQ. The CDR3 spells CASSQEDRNYGYTF.